This entry lists 26 T cell receptor beta chains sequenced from one sample in a study of regulatory T cells in long-lasting Graves disease (dated by TCRdb to the early 2020s). Library preparation employed multiplex PCR. The run used an Illumina HiSeq 4000. TCR beta libraries were built with iRepertoire HTBI primers and Arm-PCR amplification of CDR3 regions. TCRdb reanalyzed the raw reads on its own, using fastp at Q25 for trimming and MiXCR for clone calling, and kept in-frame beta chains. For every CDR3 protein sequence, its rows merge into one entry that carries the most common genes and DNA. In this sample the table shows 680,000 or so distinct CDR3 sequences, 16% of which occur a single time. The ten biggest clones cover 18% of the sample. What this sample's time point label stands for: newly diagnosed GD, antithyroid drugs for less than 3 months. RNA was extracted from PBMCs in TRIzol for both TCR sequencing and RNA sequencing.

The same sample was also studied in work on T cells in Graves' hyperthyroidism and ophthalmopathy.

The sample consisted of peripheral blood mononuclear cells (PBMCs), taken at new diagnosis, from a patient treated with antithyroid drugs. The receptors come from a woman aged 25-40 years with Graves disease. Donor details come from another sample of the same person, matched by shared clones.

This clonotype was detected only a few times. J is TRBJ2-2 and V is TRBV18, with 9 bases fitting TRBD1. Germline V CDR1 and CDR2: KGHSH, LQKENI. V trimming: 3 bases; J trimming: 5 bases; junction bases outside the gene matches: 4. The CDR3 covers 15 residues. The CDR3 nucleotides read TGTGCCAGCTCACCGGAGACAGGGGGGACCGGGGAGCTGTTTTTT. Translating it yields CASSPETGGTGELFF.

This rearrangement joins TRBV7-9 to TRBJ1-6; D not resolved. V was cut by 5 bases and J by 8 bases, with 13 bases left in between. Germline values: CDR1 SEHNR, CDR2 FQNEAQ (reference sequence). The CDR3 loop spans 14 amino acids. The chain's CDR3 is CASSHDVPDSPLHF. As DNA, the CDR3 is TGTGCCAGCAGCCACGACGTACCAGATTCACCCCTCCACTTT.

The V gene is TRBV5-5, the J gene TRBJ1-3, with D possibly being TRBD1 (5 bases). V was pared by 0 bases and J by 2 bases, with 9 bases between. Germline CDR1 is SGHKS and CDR2 is YYEKEE (reference sequence). The CDR3 is 15 residues long. Here the CDR3 DNA reads TGTGCCAGCAGCTTGGAGTGGGGGGCTGGAAACACCATATATTTT. Its translation is CASSLEWGAGNTIYF. Full variable domain (rest looked up from reference TRBV5-5 and TRBJ1-3): DAGVTQSPTHLIKTRGQQVTLRCSPISGHKSVSWYQQVLGQGPQFIFQYYEKEERGRGNFPDRFSARQFPNYSSELNVNALLLGDSALYLCASSLEWGAGNTIYFGEGSWLTVV.

This clonotype was counted at least ten times. The chain has TRBV7-9 and TRBJ1-1, with D possibly matching TRBD1 (6 bases). Deletions cut 5 bases from V and 12 bases from J, with 19 bases between. The CDR3 totals 13 residues. Per germline, CDR1 SEHNR and CDR2 FQNEAQ (reference sequence). The CDR3 protein is CASSPSGAQGTFF. The CDR3 nucleotides are TGTGCCAGCAGCCCCTCGGGGGCGCAGGGAACTTTCTTT.

This clonotype appeared many times. V is TRBV28 and J is TRBJ1-2; 9 bases align to TRBD1. Germline assignment: CDR1 MDHEN and CDR2 SYDVKM. V dropped 6 bases and J dropped 5; count of bases not matched to a gene: 13. This CDR3 is built from 16 residues. Here the CDR3 DNA reads TGTGCCAGCAGCTTCGCCGGGACAGGGAGCATTTATGGCTACACCTTC. Translated: CASSFAGTGSIYGYTF.

The chain couples TRBV5-4 to TRBJ2-7; D is ambiguous. Trimming cost V 3 bases and J 0 bases, with 13 bases left between them. Germline CDR1 and CDR2: SGHNT and YYREEE (reference sequence). The CDR3 loop spans 15 amino acids. The CDR3 DNA reads as TGTGCCAGCAGCTCCCAGTCTTTTTCCTCCTACGAGCAGTACTTC. It encodes CASSSQSFSSYEQYF.

On this clonotype: This likely stems from a read error, as it lies one base from a far larger clone. The rearrangement uses TRBV6-1 and TRBJ2-3, with D possibly matching TRBD2 (6 bases). The CDR3 length is 14 residues. Deletions cut 10 bases from V and 1 base from J, with 15 bases between. In germline, CDR1 is MNHNS, CDR2 SASEGT. The CDR3 protein is CANTRPGGTDTQYF. CDR3 sequence (DNA): TGTGCCAACACTAGACCGGGGGGCACAGATACGCAGTATTTT.

The chain joins TRBV6-1 to TRBJ2-7; 9 nucleotides agree with TRBD2. CDR1 MNHNS and CDR2 SASEGT come from the germline V gene. The CDR3 totals 15 residues. V lost 5 bases, J lost 1 base, and 6 bases stayed unmatched. In DNA, the CDR3 is TGTGCCAGCAGTCTAGCGGGAACCCCGTCCTACGAGCAGTACTTC. It specifies CASSLAGTPSYEQYF.

This clonotype appeared many times. The CDR3 bases are TGCGCCAGCAGCTATTACAGTGGGAACACTGAAGCTTTCTTT. Its protein is CASSYYSGNTEAFF. J is TRBJ1-1 and V is TRBV5-1; D uncertain. V was pared by 3 bases and J by 1 base, with 10 bases between. This CDR3 spans 14 amino acids. Germline loops: CDR1 SGHRS, CDR2 YFSETQ. The full variable domain, with the rest looked up from reference TRBV5-1 and TRBJ1-1, is KAGVTQTPRYLIKTRGQQVTLSCSPISGHRSVSWYQQTPGQGLQFLFEYFSETQRNKGNFPGRFSGRQFSNSRSEMNVSTLELGDSALYLCASSYYSGNTEAFFGQGTRLTVV.

Many counts were recorded for this clonotype. This chain links TRBV6-1 with TRBJ2-7; 7 bases are shared with TRBD1. The CDR3 is 14 residues long. Germline V gene sequence: CDR1 MNHNS, CDR2 SASEGT. The V gene end was trimmed by 8 bases and the J gene end by 2 bases; junction bases not matched to a gene: 9. CDR3 nucleotides: TGTGCCAGCGTCCGGACAGGAGCCACCTACGAGCAGTACTTC. Amino acids: CASVRTGATYEQYF.

This clonotype was found a few times. The V call is TRBV20-1, the J call TRBJ2-5; 8 bases are shared with TRBD1. After removal of 2 bases from V and 1 base from J, the junction contained 18 bases not matched to a gene. Germline V gene lookup returns CDR1 DFQATT and CDR2 SNEGSKA (reference sequence). This CDR3 is 19 amino acids long. The CDR3 DNA follows: TGCAGTGCTAGAAGCCTACAGGGGGGAGCCGGGGCCATCCAAGAGACCCAGTACTTC. This sequence encodes CSARSLQGGAGAIQETQYF.

This clonotype was seen more than once but under ten times. The chain carries TRBV28 and TRBJ1-2; possible D gene TRBD1, 5 bases. Between the trimmed V and J ends, which lost 3 bases and 4 bases, there was a span of 18 bases. Germline V gene sequence: CDR1 MDHEN, CDR2 SYDVKM. CDR3 length: 16 amino acids. CDR3 in amino acids: CASSFGSLRGSYGYTF. Here the CDR3 DNA reads TGTGCCAGCAGTTTTGGGTCCCTAAGGGGTAGCTATGGCTACACCTTC.

A remark on this clonotype: A much larger clone differs from this one at a single base, so this may be a read error. Without the conserved terminal phenylalanine or tryptophan, this CDR3 likely stems from a read error. This chain's CDR3 is CASSYSGTLSNQPQHL. DNA of the CDR3: TGTGCCAGCAGTTACTCCGGGACACTTAGCAATCAGCCCCAGCATCTT. The J gene is TRBJ1-5, the V gene TRBV12-3 or TRBV12-4; weak D call: TRBD1 (6 bases). This CDR3 spans 16 amino acids. V was trimmed by 4 bases and J by 0 bases, leaving 13 bases between them.

This clonotype was counted ten times or more. This chain joins TRBV6-1 and TRBJ1-5; a weak D match, TRBD1 (5 bases). V shed 6 bases and J shed 10 bases, with 22 bases lying between them. This CDR3 contains 15 residues. Germline CDR1 is MNHNS and CDR2 is SASEGT. In DNA form, the CDR3 reads TGTGCCAGCAGCGCGGTGTTGGGCAGGGACTACCCCCAGCATTTT. It encodes CASSAVLGRDYPQHF.

The chain couples TRBV14 to TRBJ2-7; 10 bases match TRBD2. The CDR3 covers 18 residues. J was trimmed by 2 bases and V by 0 bases; bases with no gene match: 10. The V gene's germline CDR1 is SGHDN and CDR2 FVKESK. The CDR3 DNA sequence: TGTGCCAGCAGCCAAGAAGACCCGGTAGCGGGAGGTACCTACGAGCAGTACTTC. Residues: CASSQEDPVAGGTYEQYF.

The table lists this clonotype with many counts. The chain has TRBV7-2 and TRBJ2-1, with a weak D call TRBD2 (5 bases). V shed 5 bases and J shed 6 bases, with 11 bases lying between them. The CDR3 length is 13 residues. Germline V CDR1 and CDR2: SGHTA, FQGNSA. The CDR3, as DNA: TGTGCCAGCAGCCCTTGGACTGGCAATGAGCAGTTCTTC. The encoded protein is CASSPWTGNEQFF.

This clonotype was seen many times. The chain recombines TRBV7-3 with TRBJ1-2; 7 positions match TRBD1. The CDR3 spans 14 residues. Germline V gene data show CDR1 as SGHTA and CDR2 as FQGTGA. With 5 bases clipped from V and 8 bases from J, the junction kept 11 bases outside the gene matches. The CDR3 loop is CASSPGDRVGGYTF. The CDR3 region has the DNA TGTGCCAGCAGCCCAGGTGACAGGGTGGGCGGCTACACCTTC.

This clonotype has more than one count but fewer than ten. The rearrangement uses TRBV28 and TRBJ1-3; no firm D call. The germline V gene has CDR1 MDHEN and CDR2 SYDVKM. This CDR3 contains 15 residues. The V end was cut by 7 bases, the J end by 4 bases, with 17 bases between. CDR3 region: CASTTSVRSGNTIYF. The CDR3 bases are TGTGCCAGCACCACCTCAGTCAGAAGCGGAAACACCATATATTTT. Full variable domain (outside the CDR3, taken from reference TRBV28 and TRBJ1-3): DVKVTQSSRYLVKRTGEKVFLECVQDMDHENMFWYRQDPGLGLRLIYFSYDVKMKEKGDIPEGYSVSREKKERFSLILESASTNQTSMYLCASTTSVRSGNTIYFGEGSWLTVV.

The table lists this clonotype with a few counts. This CDR3 is CASSGGLELETQYF. The CDR3 coding sequence is TGTGCCAGCAGTGGGGGGTTGGAGTTAGAGACCCAGTACTTC. The chain has TRBV2 and TRBJ2-5; perhaps D is TRBD1 or TRBD2 (5 bases each). Germline lookup yields CDR1 SNHLY and CDR2 FYNNEI. CDR3 length: 14 residues. The V and J ends lost 4 bases and 4 bases respectively, with 13 bases between them.

This clonotype was seen ten or more times. V gene TRBV12-3 or TRBV12-4 combines with J gene TRBJ2-7; D gene ambiguous. Deletions cut 3 bases from V and 3 bases from J, with 15 bases between. This CDR3 comprises 15 residues. This CDR3 reads CASSFKGSSNYEQYF. The CDR3 DNA sequence: TGTGCCAGCAGTTTTAAGGGCAGTTCCAACTACGAGCAGTACTTC.

This clonotype was seen more than once but under ten times. The chain has TRBV19 and TRBJ2-1; TRBD1 aligns across 8 bases. J lost 3 bases, V lost 4 bases, and 8 bases had no gene match. The CDR3 is 16 residues long. Germline-derived CDR1 and CDR2 are LNHDA and SQIVND (reference sequence). This CDR3 reads CASSKQGAGGYNEQFF. The CDR3 bases are TGTGCCAGTAGTAAGCAGGGGGCGGGTGGCTACAATGAGCAGTTCTTC. Filled out from reference TRBV19 and TRBJ2-1, the complete variable domain reads DGGITQSPKYLFRKEGQNVTLSCEQNLNHDAMYWYRQDPGQGLRLIYYSQIVNDFQKGDIAEGYSVSREKKESFPLTVTSAQKNPTAFYLCASSKQGAGGYNEQFFGPGTRLTVL.

As to this clonotype: A much larger clone is a single base away; this may be a read error. The V gene is TRBV2, the J gene TRBJ2-1; tentatively, D is TRBD1 or TRBD2 (5 bases each). This CDR3 has 16 residues. Trimming removed 9 bases from V and 10 bases from J, with 28 bases in between. Germline V lookup: CDR1 SNHLY, CDR2 FYNNEI. The CDR3 region has the DNA TGTGCCAGTCAAAAAGAGGGGAAAAGCACGACCTACGAGCAGTTCTTC. It yields the protein CASQKEGKSTTYEQFF.

This clonotype has ten or more counts. The chain combines TRBV28 with TRBJ2-7; unclear D gene. This CDR3 has 13 amino acids. V lost 6 bases to trimming and J lost 2 bases, with 11 bases between them. The germline V gene has CDR1 MDHEN and CDR2 SYDVKM. CDR3: CASSPALPYEQYF. CDR3 in DNA: TGTGCCAGCAGCCCCGCCCTCCCCTACGAGCAGTACTTC.

There are a few counts of this clonotype. The rearrangement links TRBV3-1 to TRBJ2-1, with D unresolved. CDR1 LGHDT and CDR2 YNNKEL come from the germline V gene (reference sequence). V was clipped by 3 bases and J by 9 bases, with 12 bases between them. This CDR3 comprises 13 residues. CDR3 sequence reads: CASSQTTRGEQFF. CDR3 bases: TGTGCCAGCAGCCAGACGACCCGAGGTGAGCAGTTCTTC.

Note on this clonotype: This may be a read error: a much more frequent sequence differs by one nucleotide. The rearrangement links TRBV30 to TRBJ1-4, with 8 bases that match TRBD1. This CDR3 region has 14 residues. From germline, CDR1 is GTSNPN and CDR2 SVGIG (reference sequence). The CDR3 bases are TGTGCCTGGAGTGGTGGGACAGGTTTTGGGAAACTGCTTTTT. It yields the protein CAWSGGTGFGKLLF.

Only one count was recorded for this clonotype. The chain has TRBV18 and TRBJ2-5, with D tentatively TRBD2 (5 bases). CDR3 size: 14 residues. CDR1 is KGHSH, CDR2 LQKENI, per germline. Trimming removed 4 bases from V and 4 bases from J, with 13 bases in between. For the CDR3, the DNA is TGTGCCAGCTCACTGAGGAGCGGAGCAGAGACCCAGTACTTC. Translated, it gives CASSLRSGAETQYF.